A single sample is the source of the 18 T cell receptor beta chains below, sequenced in a study of regulatory T cells in long-lasting Graves disease. The time point denotes: persistent/refractory GD, antithyroid drugs over 5 years with positive TRAb. PBMCs were the source of the RNA used for TCR sequencing. Construction of the TCR beta libraries employed iRepertoire HTBI primers in conjunction with Arm-PCR of CDR3 regions. Via MiXCR, TCRdb re-called the multiplex PCR reads, giving one row per CDR3 protein. The sample contains fewer than 550,000 distinct CDR3 sequences, about a fifth of which appear only once. The source material was peripheral blood mononuclear cells (PBMCs), sampled when the disease was refractory, from a patient treated with antithyroid drugs. These receptors came from a female donor with Graves disease.

The rearrangement links TRBV7-2 to TRBJ1-2; D uncertain. CDR3 size: 16 residues. V was cut by 3 bases and J by 7 bases, with 21 bases left in between. CDR1 SGHTA and CDR2 FQGNSA come from the germline V gene. The CDR3 DNA reads TGTGCCAGCAGCTTCGACCCCTCTCCCCTAGCGGGTGGCTACACCTTC. It encodes CASSFDPSPLAGGYTF.

This clonotype was seen at least ten times. The gene calls are TRBV24-1 and TRBJ1-2, with D unclear. The CDR3 consists of 14 residues. The germline gives CDR1 KGHDR, CDR2 SFDVKD. V was shortened by 12 bases and J by 0 bases, with 16 bases between the two germline ends. The CDR3 DNA reads TGTGCCCCTGGTCCCGCGGACCCTAACTATGGCTACACCTTC. It specifies CAPGPADPNYGYTF.

This clonotype was recorded many times. The rearrangement joins TRBV2 to TRBJ1-1, with a weak D call TRBD1 (5 bases). The CDR3 contains 12 residues. V gave up 6 bases and J gave up 3 bases, with 8 bases separating them. The germline gives CDR1 SNHLY, CDR2 FYNNEI. CDR3 protein: CASRGEDTEAFF. As DNA, the CDR3 is TGTGCCAGCAGAGGGGAGGACACTGAAGCTTTCTTT. Filled out from reference TRBV2 and TRBJ1-1, the complete variable domain reads EPEVTQTPSHQVTQMGQEVILRCVPISNHLYFYWYRQILGQKVEFLVSFYNNEISEKSEIFDDQFSVERPDGSNFTLKIRSTKLEDSAMYFCASRGEDTEAFFGQGTRLTVV.

This clonotype has only a few counts. The chain is built from TRBV28 and TRBJ2-1; weak D call: TRBD1 (5 bases). The germline CDR1 and CDR2 sequences are MDHEN and SYDVKM. The CDR3 covers 16 residues. The V and J ends lost 2 bases and 4 bases respectively, with 15 bases between them. CDR3 region: CASSLQGKNKYNEQFF. In DNA form, the CDR3 reads TGTGCCAGCAGTTTACAGGGAAAGAACAAATACAATGAGCAGTTCTTC. The whole variable domain, filled in from reference TRBV28 and TRBJ2-1, reads DVKVTQSSRYLVKRTGEKVFLECVQDMDHENMFWYRQDPGLGLRLIYFSYDVKMKEKGDIPEGYSVSREKKERFSLILESASTNQTSMYLCASSLQGKNKYNEQFFGPGTRLTVL.

In this sample, this clonotype turned up a few times. V gene TRBV7-2 combines with J gene TRBJ1-2; 8 bases map to TRBD1. V trimming: 5 bases; J trimming: 7 bases; junction bases outside the gene matches: 9. The CDR3 runs 14 residues. The germline V gene encodes CDR1 SGHTA and CDR2 FQGNSA. CDR3 DNA sequence: TGTGCCAGCAGCCCCTCCGGACAGGGTAGTGGCTACACCTTC. It is translated as CASSPSGQGSGYTF.

The chain is built from TRBV29-1 and TRBJ1-6, with a weak D call TRBD1 (5 bases). This CDR3 contains 13 residues. Between the trimmed V and J ends, which lost 5 bases and 8 bases, there was a span of 13 bases. From germline, CDR1 is SQVTM and CDR2 ANQGSEA. CDR3 nucleotide sequence: TGCAGCGTTCGGACGGGGGTAGATTCACCCCTCCACTTT. This sequence encodes CSVRTGVDSPLHF.

This clonotype has at least ten counts. This chain links TRBV28 with TRBJ2-5; TRBD1 aligns across 8 bases. The CDR3 is 14 amino acids. V gave up 6 bases and J gave up 4 bases; unmatched junction bases: 7. Per the germline V gene, CDR1 is MDHEN and CDR2 is SYDVKM. The CDR3 spells CASSFGQGPETQYF. The CDR3 DNA reads TGTGCCAGCAGCTTCGGACAGGGCCCAGAGACCCAGTACTTC.

This chain joins TRBV9 and TRBJ2-2, with D perhaps given as TRBD1 or TRBD2 (6 bases each). V was shortened by 0 bases and J by 6 bases, with 18 bases between the two germline ends. This CDR3 comprises 17 residues. Germline V lookup: CDR1 SGDLS, CDR2 YYNGEE. The DNA of the CDR3 is TGTGCCAGCAGCGTAGGGGATTTCTGGGGGGCTCCCGGGGAGCTGTTTTTT. Its protein is CASSVGDFWGAPGELFF. Full variable domain (outside the CDR3, taken from reference TRBV9 and TRBJ2-2): DSGVTQTPKHLITATGQRVTLRCSPRSGDLSVYWYQQSLDQGLQFLIQYYNGEERAKGNILERFSAQQFPDLHSELNLSSLELGDSALYFCASSVGDFWGAPGELFFGEGSRLTVL.

The gene calls are TRBV12-3 or TRBV12-4 and TRBJ2-5, with TRBD1 as a possible D gene (6 bases). Trimming removed 8 bases at V and 1 base at J, with 14 bases between. The CDR3 is 14 amino acids. CDR3: CASSTPGAQETQYF. The CDR3 DNA reads as TGTGCCAGCTCAACCCCAGGGGCCCAAGAGACCCAGTACTTC.

The V call is TRBV7-9, the J call TRBJ1-4; 9 positions agree with TRBD1. CDR1 is SEHNR, CDR2 FQNEAQ, per germline (reference sequence). The CDR3 consists of 15 residues. After removal of 4 bases from V and 5 bases from J, the junction contained 5 bases not matched to a gene. The CDR3 sequence is CASSSGTGYNEKLFF. In nucleotides, the CDR3 is TGTGCCAGCAGCTCTGGGACAGGGTACAATGAAAAACTGTTTTTT.

This clonotype has at least ten counts. This sequence joins TRBV6-5 and TRBJ1-2; no reliable D call. Germline CDR1 reads MNHEY; CDR2 reads SVGAGI. This CDR3 region has 14 residues. V lost 0 bases and J 4 bases, leaving 9 bases between the germline ends. CDR3 sequence: CASSYSREVYGYTF. The CDR3 nucleotides are TGTGCCAGCAGTTACTCGCGGGAAGTCTATGGCTACACCTTC.

This clonotype was seen a single time. The chain joins TRBV20-1 to TRBJ2-1; 8 bases align to TRBD2. This CDR3 is built from 20 residues. Unmatched junction bases numbered 21, after V lost 2 bases and J lost 3 bases. CDR1 and CDR2 from the germline V gene are DFQATT and SNEGSKA (reference sequence). CDR3 residues: CSARLSHSYPGLVSYNEQFF. The CDR3 region has the DNA TGCAGTGCTAGACTCTCCCACTCCTATCCGGGACTAGTCAGCTACAATGAGCAGTTCTTC.

The chain combines TRBV5-6 with TRBJ1-2; TRBD1 agrees at 7 bases. There are 15 residues in the CDR3. V lost 2 bases, J lost 0 bases, and 4 bases stayed unmatched. CDR1 and CDR2 from the germline V gene are SGHDT and YYEEEE. CDR3 sequence reads: CASSLSGTANYGYTF. In DNA, the CDR3 is TGTGCCAGCAGCTTATCAGGGACAGCTAACTATGGCTACACCTTC.

This clonotype was detected only a few times. The gene calls are TRBV6-9 and TRBJ2-7, with a weak D call TRBD2 (5 bases). The germline gives CDR1 MNHGY, CDR2 SVAAGI. The V gene lost 3 bases and the J gene lost 0 bases, with 9 bases spanning the gap. The CDR3 is 14 amino acids. CDR3 sequence (DNA): TGTGCCAGCAGTTACGGGGTGAGCTCCTACGAGCAGTACTTC. As protein: CASSYGVSSYEQYF.

This clonotype was observed many times. The chain links TRBV6-5 to TRBJ2-7; D remains unclear. The V end lost 2 bases, the J end lost 0 bases, and 5 bases lay between the germline ends. Germline CDR1 is MNHEY and CDR2 is SVGAGI. The CDR3 is 13 amino acids. Here the CDR3 DNA reads TGTGCCAGCAGTTACGGAGACTCCTACGAGCAGTACTTC. Its protein is CASSYGDSYEQYF.

The chain uses TRBV5-1 and TRBJ2-6; 9 nucleotides agree with TRBD1. This CDR3 has 20 residues. From germline, CDR1 is SGHRS and CDR2 YFSETQ. The junction had 13 bases not matched to a gene; V was cut back by 3 bases and J by 0 bases. The CDR3 nucleotides are TGCGCCAGCAGCTCATATCCGGGACAGGGTACGCCCTCTGGGGCCAACGTCCTGACTTTC. Its protein product is CASSSYPGQGTPSGANVLTF.

This clonotype was recorded many times. V gene TRBV7-2 combines with J gene TRBJ2-7, with D perhaps given as TRBD1 or TRBD2 (6 bases each). Germline lookup yields CDR1 SGHTA and CDR2 FQGNSA. The CDR3 contains 13 residues. The V end was cut by 1 base, the J end by 6 bases, with 10 bases between. The CDR3 region is CASSLERGREQYF. CDR3 bases: TGTGCCAGCAGCTTAGAACGGGGGCGCGAGCAGTACTTC. The full variable domain, rest sourced from reference TRBV7-2 and TRBJ2-7, is GAGVSQSPSNKVTEKGKDVELRCDPISGHTALYWYRQSLGQGLEFLIYFQGNSAPDKSGLPSDRFSAERTGGSVSTLTIQRTQQEDSAVYLCASSLERGREQYFGPGTRLTVT.

This clonotype was observed many times. The rearrangement joins TRBV5-8 to TRBJ2-7; weak D call: TRBD2 (7 bases). The CDR3 consists of 14 residues. Per germline, CDR1 SGHTS and CDR2 YDEGEE. Trimming pared 4 bases from V and 4 bases from J, leaving 15 bases between. CDR3 residues: CASSPRGAGYEQYF. The CDR3 DNA is TGTGCCAGCAGCCCCCGGGGGGCAGGGTACGAGCAGTACTTC.